This T cell receptor beta chain was observed in a study of CD8+CD57+ T cells in acquired aplastic anemia. Study-wide context: The mean DNA yield obtained from sorted CD4+ and CD8+ cells came to about 3.2 ug.

Unmatched junction bases numbered 9, after V lost 7 bases and J lost 1 base. The CDR3 extends over 16 amino acids. Germline assignment: CDR1 MGHDK and CDR2 SYGVNS. Genomic DNA constituted the template upon which TCR beta VDJ and CDR3 profiling was performed. MiXCR, run by TCRdb on the reads, gives a single entry per CDR3 protein. The table has hundreds of thousands of distinct CDR3 sequences, approximately 70% seen once. The sample consisted of sorted CD4+, CD8+, or CD8+CD57+ T cells (not recorded which) from PBMCs. This clonotype was sampled from a human donor in good health, serving as a control. V and J are TRBV25-1 and TRBJ1-5; 8 nucleotides agree with TRBD1. CDR3 protein: CASTFIGDRSNQPQHF. DNA for the CDR3: TGTGCCAGCACCTTTATTGGGGACAGGAGCAATCAGCCCCAGCATTTT. The complete variable domain, with remaining parts taken from reference TRBV25-1 and TRBJ1-5, reads EADIYQTPRYLVIGTGKKITLECSQTMGHDKMYWYQQDPGMELHLIHYSYGVNSTEKGDLSSESTVSRIRTEHFPLTLESARPSHTSQYLCASTFIGDRSNQPQHFGDGTRLSIL.